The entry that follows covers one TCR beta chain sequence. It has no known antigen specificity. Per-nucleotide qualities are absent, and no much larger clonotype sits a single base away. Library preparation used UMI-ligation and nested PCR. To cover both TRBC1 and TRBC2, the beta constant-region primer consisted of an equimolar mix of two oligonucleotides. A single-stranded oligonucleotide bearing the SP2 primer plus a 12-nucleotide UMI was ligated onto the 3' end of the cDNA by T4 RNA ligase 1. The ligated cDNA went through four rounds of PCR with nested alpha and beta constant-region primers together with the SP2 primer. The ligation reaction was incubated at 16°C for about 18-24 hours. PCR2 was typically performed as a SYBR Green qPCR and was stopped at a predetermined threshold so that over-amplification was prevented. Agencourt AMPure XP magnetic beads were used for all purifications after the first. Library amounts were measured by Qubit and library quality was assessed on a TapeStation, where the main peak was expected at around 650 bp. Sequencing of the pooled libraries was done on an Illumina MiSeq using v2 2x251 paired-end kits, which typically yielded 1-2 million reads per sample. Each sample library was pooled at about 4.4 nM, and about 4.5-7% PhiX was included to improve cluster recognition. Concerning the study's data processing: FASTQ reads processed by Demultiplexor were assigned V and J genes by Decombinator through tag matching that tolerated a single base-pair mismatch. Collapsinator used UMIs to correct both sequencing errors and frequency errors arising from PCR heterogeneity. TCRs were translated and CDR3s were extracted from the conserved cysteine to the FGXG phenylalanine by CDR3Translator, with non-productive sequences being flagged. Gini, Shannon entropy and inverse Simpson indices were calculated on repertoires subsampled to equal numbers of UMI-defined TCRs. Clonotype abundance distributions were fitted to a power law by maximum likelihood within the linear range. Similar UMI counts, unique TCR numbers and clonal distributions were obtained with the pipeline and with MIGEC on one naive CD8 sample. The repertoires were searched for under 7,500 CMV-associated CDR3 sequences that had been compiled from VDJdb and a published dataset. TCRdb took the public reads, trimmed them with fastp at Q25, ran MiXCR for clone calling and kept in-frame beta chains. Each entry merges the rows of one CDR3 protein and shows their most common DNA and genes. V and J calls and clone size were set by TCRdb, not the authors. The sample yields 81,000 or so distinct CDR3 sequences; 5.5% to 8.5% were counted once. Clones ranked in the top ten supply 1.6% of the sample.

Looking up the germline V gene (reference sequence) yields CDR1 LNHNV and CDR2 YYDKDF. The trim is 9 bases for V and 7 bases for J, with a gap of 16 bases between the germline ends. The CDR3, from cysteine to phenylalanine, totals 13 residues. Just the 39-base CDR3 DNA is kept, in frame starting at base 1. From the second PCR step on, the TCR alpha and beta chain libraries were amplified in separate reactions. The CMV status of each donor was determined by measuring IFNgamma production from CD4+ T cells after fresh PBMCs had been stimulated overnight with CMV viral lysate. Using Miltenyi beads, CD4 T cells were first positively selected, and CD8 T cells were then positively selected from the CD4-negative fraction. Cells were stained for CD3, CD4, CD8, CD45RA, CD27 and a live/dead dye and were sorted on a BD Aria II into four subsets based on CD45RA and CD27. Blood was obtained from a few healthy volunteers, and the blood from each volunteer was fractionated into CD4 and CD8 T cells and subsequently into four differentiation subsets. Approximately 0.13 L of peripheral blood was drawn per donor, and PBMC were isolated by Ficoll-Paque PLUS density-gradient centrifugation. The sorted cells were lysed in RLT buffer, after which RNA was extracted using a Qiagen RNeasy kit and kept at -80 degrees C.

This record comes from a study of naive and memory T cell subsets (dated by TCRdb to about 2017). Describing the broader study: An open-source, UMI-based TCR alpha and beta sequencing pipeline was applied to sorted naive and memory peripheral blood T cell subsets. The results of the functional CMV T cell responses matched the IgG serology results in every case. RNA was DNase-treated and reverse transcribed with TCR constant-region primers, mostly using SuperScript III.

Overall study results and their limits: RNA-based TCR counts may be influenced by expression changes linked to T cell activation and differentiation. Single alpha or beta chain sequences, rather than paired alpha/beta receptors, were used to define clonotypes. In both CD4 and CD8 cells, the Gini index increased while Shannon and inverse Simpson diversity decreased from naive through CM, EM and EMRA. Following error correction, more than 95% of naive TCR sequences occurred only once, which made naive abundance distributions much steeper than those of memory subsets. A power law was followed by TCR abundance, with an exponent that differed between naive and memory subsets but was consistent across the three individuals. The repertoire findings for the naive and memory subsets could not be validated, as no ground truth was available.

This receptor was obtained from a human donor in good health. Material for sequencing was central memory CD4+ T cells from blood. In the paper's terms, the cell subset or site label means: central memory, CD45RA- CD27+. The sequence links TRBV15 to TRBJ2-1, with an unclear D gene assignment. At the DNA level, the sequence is TGTGCCACTTCTGCTTCTAGGTTGAATGAGCAGTTCTTC. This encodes CATSASRLNEQFF.